This TCR beta chain was retrieved from a study of shared clonotypes between healthy human individuals. Study-level background: Every donor yielded three CD4 naive, three CD4 memory, two CD8 naive and one CD8 memory plate.

Genomic DNA of every subset was divided equally among multiple immunoSEQ plates. In the original analysis: For the immunoSEQ data, sequences were junction-only without quality scores, so filtering differed. Profiled with immunoSEQ multiplex PCR; TCRdb holds only in-frame clones, not every one. That table furnishes V, J and clone size, whereas the DNA furnished D and trimming. This repertoire shows over a million clones, approximately 97% found once; its top ten account for over 1%. Germline-derived CDR1 and CDR2 are KGHSH and LQKENI. V lost 6 bases and J 2 bases, leaving 14 bases between the germline ends. This CDR3 comprises 14 residues. The donors, all of them Caucasian adults, lived in Nashville, Tennessee.

The sequence derives from a man between 25 and 39 years old in good health. The material sequenced was naive CD4+ T cells sorted from blood. The sample's subset: CD45RA+ positively selected. The chain employs TRBV18 and TRBJ2-7; D may be TRBD1 (6 bases). CDR3 DNA: TGTGCCAGCTCTCCCGGGACACGGACCTACGAGCAGTACTTC. Amino acids: CASSPGTRTYEQYF.